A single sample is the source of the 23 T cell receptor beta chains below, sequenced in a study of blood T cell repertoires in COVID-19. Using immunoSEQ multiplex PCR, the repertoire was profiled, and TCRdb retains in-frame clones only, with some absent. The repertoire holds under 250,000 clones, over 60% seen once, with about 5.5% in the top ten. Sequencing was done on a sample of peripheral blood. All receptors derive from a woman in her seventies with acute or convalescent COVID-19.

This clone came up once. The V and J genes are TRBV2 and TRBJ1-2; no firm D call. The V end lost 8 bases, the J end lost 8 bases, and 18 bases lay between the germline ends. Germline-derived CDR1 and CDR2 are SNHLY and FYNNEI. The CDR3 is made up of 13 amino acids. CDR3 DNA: TGTGCCAGCTCGGACGGACTGGCGGGGGGCTACACCTTC. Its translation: CASSDGLAGGYTF.

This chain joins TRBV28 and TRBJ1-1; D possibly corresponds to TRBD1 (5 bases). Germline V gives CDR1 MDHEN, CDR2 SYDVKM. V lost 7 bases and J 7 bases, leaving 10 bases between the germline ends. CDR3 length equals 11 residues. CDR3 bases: TGTGCCAGCAATGGGGGGGTTGAAGCTTTCTTT. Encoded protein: CASNGGVEAFF.

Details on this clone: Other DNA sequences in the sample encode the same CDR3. The chain's CDR3 is CASSLEGAGQPQHF. The CDR3 DNA is TGCGCCAGCAGCTTGGAGGGGGCAGGGCAGCCCCAGCATTTT. The chain combines TRBV5-1 with TRBJ1-5, with TRBD1 identical over 7 bases. The CDR3 contains 14 residues. J lost 7 bases, V lost 0 bases, and 4 bases had no gene match. Per germline, CDR1 SGHRS and CDR2 YFSETQ.

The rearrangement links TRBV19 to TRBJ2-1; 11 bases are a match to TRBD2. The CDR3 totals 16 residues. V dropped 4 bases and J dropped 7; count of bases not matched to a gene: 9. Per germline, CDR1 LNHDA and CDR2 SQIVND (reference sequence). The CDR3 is CASSSFWTSGRNEQFF. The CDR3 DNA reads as TGTGCCAGTAGTAGCTTTTGGACTAGCGGGCGTAATGAGCAGTTCTTC.

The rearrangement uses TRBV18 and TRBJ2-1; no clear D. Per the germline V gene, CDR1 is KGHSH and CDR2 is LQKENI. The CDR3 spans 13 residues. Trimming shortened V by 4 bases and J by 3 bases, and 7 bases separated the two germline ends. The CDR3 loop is CASSRGNYNEQFF. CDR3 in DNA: TGTGCCAGCTCACGAGGAAACTACAATGAGCAGTTCTTC.

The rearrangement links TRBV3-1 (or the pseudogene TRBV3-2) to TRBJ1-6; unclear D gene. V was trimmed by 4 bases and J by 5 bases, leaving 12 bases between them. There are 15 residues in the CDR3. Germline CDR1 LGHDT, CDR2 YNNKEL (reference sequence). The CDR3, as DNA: TGTGCCAGCAGCCGAGGGTGGGGAAATAATTCACCCCTCCACTTT. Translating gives CASSRGWGNNSPLHF.

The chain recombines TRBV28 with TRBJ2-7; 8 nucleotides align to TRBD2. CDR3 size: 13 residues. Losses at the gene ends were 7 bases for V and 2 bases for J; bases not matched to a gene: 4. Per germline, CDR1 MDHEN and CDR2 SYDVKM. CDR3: CASIKRGTYEQYF. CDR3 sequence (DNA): TGTGCCAGCATCAAGCGGGGGACCTACGAGCAGTACTTC.

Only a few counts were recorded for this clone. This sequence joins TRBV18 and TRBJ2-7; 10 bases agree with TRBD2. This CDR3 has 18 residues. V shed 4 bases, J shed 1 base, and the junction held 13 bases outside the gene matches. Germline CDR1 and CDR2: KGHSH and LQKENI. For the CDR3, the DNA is TGTGCCAGCTCACTCGGGGCTAGCGGGAGTTTCGGTTCCTACGAGCAGTACTTC. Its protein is CASSLGASGSFGSYEQYF.

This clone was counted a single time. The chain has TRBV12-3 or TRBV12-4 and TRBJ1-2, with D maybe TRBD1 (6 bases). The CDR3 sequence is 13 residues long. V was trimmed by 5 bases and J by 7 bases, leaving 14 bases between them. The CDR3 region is CASSLGGGGGYTF. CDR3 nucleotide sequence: TGTGCCAGCAGTCTTGGGGGAGGGGGTGGCTACACCTTC.

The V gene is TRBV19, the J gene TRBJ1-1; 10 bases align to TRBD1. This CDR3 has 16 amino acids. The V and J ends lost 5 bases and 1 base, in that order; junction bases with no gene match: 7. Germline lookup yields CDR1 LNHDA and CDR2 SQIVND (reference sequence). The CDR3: CASSPRDRGANTEAFF. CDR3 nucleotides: TGTGCCAGTAGTCCCCGGGACAGGGGAGCGAACACTGAAGCTTTCTTT.

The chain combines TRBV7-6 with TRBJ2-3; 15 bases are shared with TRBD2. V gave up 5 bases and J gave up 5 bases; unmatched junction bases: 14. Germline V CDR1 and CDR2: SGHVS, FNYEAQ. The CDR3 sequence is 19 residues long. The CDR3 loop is CASSLGLAGGPRWGDTQYF. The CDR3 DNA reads TGTGCCAGCAGCCTTGGACTAGCGGGAGGGCCAAGATGGGGAGATACGCAGTATTTT.

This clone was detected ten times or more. The DNA for the CDR3 is TGTGCCAGCAGTTTAATTTCCCAGCGGGTTTCCTACGAGCAGTACTTC. Residues: CASSLISQRVSYEQYF. This chain uses TRBV28 with TRBJ2-7; perhaps TRBD2 as D (6 bases). The germline V gene encodes CDR1 MDHEN and CDR2 SYDVKM. V was pared by 2 bases and J by 1 base, with 15 bases between. The CDR3 is made up of 16 amino acids.

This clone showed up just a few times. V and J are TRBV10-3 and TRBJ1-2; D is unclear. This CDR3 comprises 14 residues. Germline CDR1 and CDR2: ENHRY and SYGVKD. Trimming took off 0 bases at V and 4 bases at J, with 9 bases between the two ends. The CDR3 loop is CAISESEESYGYTF. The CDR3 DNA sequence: TGTGCCATCAGTGAGTCGGAGGAGAGCTATGGCTACACCTTC.

The DNA of the CDR3 is TGTGCCAGTAGGCCGACAGGGGAGGCTAACTATGGCTACACCTTC. Amino acid sequence: CASRPTGEANYGYTF. J is TRBJ1-2 and V is TRBV19; 8 bases are shared with TRBD1. This CDR3 has 15 amino acids. With 6 bases clipped from V and 0 bases from J, the junction kept 6 bases outside the gene matches. Germline loops: CDR1 LNHDA, CDR2 SQIVND (reference sequence).

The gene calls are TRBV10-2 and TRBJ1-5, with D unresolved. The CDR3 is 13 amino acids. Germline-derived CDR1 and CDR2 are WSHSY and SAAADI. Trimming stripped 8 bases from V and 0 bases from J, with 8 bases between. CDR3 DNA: TGCGCCAGCGGGGAGGGTAGCAATCAGCCCCAGCATTTT. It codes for CASGEGSNQPQHF.

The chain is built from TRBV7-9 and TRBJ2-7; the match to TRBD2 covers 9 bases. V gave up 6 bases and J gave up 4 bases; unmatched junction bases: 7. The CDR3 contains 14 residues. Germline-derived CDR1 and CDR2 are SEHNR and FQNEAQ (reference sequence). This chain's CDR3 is CASSSSSGVYEQYF. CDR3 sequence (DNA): TGTGCCAGCAGTTCCTCTAGCGGGGTTTACGAGCAGTACTTC.

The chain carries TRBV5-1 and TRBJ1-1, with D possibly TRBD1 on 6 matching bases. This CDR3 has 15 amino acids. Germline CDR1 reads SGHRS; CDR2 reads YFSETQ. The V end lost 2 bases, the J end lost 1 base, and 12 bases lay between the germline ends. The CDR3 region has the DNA TGCGCCAGCAGCTTTGCAGGACAGAAGAACACTGAAGCTTTCTTT. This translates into CASSFAGQKNTEAFF.

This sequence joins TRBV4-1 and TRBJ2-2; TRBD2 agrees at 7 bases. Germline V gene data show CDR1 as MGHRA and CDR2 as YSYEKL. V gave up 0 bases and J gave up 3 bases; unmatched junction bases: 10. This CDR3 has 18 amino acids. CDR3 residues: CASSQDRGGRMDTGELFF. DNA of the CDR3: TGCGCCAGCAGCCAAGATCGCGGCGGGAGAATGGACACCGGGGAGCTGTTTTTT.

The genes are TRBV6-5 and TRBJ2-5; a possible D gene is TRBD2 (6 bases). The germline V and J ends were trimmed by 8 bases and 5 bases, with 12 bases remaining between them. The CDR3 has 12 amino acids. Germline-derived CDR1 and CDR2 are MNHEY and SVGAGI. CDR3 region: CASDFGGETQYF. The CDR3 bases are TGTGCCAGCGATTTTGGGGGGGAGACCCAGTACTTC.

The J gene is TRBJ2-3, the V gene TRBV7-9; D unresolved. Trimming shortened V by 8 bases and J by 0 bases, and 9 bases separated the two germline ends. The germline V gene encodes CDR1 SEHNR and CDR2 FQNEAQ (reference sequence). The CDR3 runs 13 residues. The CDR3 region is CASQRLSTDTQYF. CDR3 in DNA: TGTGCCAGCCAGCGTCTTAGCACAGATACGCAGTATTTT.

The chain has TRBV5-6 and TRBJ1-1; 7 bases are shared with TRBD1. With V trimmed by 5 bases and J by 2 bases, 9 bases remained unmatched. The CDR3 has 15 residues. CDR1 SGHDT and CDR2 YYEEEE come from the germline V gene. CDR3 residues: CASRSGQVRNTEAFF. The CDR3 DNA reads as TGTGCCAGCAGATCTGGACAGGTCCGCAACACTGAAGCTTTCTTT.

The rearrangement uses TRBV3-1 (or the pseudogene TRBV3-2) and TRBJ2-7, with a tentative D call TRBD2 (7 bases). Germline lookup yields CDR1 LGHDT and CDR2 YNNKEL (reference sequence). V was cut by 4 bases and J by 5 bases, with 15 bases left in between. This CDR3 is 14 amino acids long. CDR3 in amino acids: CASSPEQGGNEQYF. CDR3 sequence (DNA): TGTGCCAGCAGCCCCGAACAGGGAGGGAACGAGCAGTACTTC.

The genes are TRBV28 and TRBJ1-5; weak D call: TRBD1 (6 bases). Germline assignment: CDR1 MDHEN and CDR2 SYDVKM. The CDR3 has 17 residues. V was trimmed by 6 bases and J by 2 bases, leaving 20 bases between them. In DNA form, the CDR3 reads TGTGCCAGCAGCCGTGACTACAGGGCCCTGGGCAATCAGCCCCAGCATTTT. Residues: CASSRDYRALGNQPQHF.